Described below is a single TCR beta chain sequence and its context. This sample is part of a study of blood T cell repertoires in COVID-19. Whole-study context: Sites across the United States, Italy and Spain contributed samples from acute and convalescent COVID-19. PBMCs, B-cell-depleted T cells, or T cells provided the cDNA or gDNA that made up the material.

Under the authors' procedure: Estimated nucleated cell counts came from reference gene primer amplification. Some clones are missing from TCRdb's copy, which holds only in-frame ones; the method was immunoSEQ multiplex PCR. V, J and clone size derive from that table, while D and trimming were established from the DNA sequence. The sample holds over 350,000 clones, roughly 91% seen once. In germline, CDR1 is MDHEN, CDR2 SYDVKM. The CDR3 covers 14 residues. With 5 bases removed from V and 1 base from J, the gap between germline ends came to 11 bases. The sequenced material came from peripheral blood. The chain carries TRBV28 and TRBJ1-2; no clear D. This clonotype originated in a woman aged 25 to 39 with acute or convalescent COVID-19. CDR3 sequence (DNA): TGTGCCAGCAGTCCCCTTGGCAGTAACTATGGCTACACCTTC. Amino acids: CASSPLGSNYGYTF.